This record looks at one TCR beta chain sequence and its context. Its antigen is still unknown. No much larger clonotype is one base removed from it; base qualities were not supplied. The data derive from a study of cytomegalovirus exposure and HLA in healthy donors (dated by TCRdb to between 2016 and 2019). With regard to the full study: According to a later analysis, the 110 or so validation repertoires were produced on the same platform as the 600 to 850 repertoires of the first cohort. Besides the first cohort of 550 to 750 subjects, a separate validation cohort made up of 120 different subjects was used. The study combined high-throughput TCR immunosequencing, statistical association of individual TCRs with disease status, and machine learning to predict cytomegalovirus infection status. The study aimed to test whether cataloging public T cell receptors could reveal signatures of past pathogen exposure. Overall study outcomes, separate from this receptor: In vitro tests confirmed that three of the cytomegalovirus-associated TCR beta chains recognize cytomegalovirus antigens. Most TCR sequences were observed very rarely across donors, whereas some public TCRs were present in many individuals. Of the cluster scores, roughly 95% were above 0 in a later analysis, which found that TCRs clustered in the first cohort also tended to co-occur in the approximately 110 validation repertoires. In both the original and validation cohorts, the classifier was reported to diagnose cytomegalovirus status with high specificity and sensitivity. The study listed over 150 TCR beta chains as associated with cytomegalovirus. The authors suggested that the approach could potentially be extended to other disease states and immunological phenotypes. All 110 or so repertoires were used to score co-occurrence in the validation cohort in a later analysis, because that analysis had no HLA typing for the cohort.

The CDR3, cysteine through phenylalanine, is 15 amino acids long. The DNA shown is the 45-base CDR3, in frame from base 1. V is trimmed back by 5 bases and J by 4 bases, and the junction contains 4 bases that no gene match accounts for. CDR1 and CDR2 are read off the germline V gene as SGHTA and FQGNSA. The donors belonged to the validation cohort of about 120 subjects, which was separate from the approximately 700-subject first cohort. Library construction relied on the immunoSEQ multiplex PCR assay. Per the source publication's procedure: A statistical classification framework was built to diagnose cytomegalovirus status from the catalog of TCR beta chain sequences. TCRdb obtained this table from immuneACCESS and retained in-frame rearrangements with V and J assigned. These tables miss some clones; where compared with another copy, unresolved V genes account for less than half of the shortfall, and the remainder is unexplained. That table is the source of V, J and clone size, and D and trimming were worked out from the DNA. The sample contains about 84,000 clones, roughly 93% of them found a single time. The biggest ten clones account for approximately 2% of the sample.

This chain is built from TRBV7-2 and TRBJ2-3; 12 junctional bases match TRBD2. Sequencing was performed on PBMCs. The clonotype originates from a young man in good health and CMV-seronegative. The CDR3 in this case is CASSRLAGDPDTQYF. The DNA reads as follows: TGTGCCAGCAGCCGACTAGCGGGAGATCCAGATACGCAGTATTTT.